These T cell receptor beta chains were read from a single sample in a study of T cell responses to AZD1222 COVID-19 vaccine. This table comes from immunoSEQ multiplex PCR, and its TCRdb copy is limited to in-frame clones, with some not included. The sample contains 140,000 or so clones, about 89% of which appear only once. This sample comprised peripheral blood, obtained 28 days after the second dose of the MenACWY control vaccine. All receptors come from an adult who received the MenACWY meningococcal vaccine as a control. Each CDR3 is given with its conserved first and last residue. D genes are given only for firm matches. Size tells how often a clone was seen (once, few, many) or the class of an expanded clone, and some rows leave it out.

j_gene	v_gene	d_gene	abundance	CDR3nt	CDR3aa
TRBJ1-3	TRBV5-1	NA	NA	TGCGCCAGCGCTAATACAGGCAACTCTGGAAACACCATATATTTT	CASANTGNSGNTIYF
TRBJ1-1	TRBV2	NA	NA	TGTGCCAGCAGTGAGGACCGGCACACTGAAGCTTTCTTT	CASSEDRHTEAFF
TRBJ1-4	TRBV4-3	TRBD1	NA	TGCGCCAGCAGCCAAGATGGGACAGGAGAGGAAAAACTGTTTTTT	CASSQDGTGEEKLFF
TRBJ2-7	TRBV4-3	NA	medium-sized	TGCGCCAGCAGCCAAGATCTCTCGGACACATTAGAGCAGTACTTC	CASSQDLSDTLEQYF
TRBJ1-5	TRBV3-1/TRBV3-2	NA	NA	TGTGCCAGCAGCCAAGATTGGGGTGACCAGCCCCAGCATTTT	CASSQDWGDQPQHF
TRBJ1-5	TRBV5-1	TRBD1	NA	TGCGCCAGCAGCCCGGGGACAGGGAAGGTTCAGCCCCAGCATTTT	CASSPGTGKVQPQHF
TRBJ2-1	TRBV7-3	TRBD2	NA	TGTGCCAGCAGCCCGACCTTGGCGGGGGGGCTTGCTGATGAGCAGTTCTTC	CASSPTLAGGLADEQFF
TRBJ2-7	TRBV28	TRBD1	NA	TGTGCCAGCACCCGGACAGGGGGCTACCTCAGGGGGGAGCAGTACTTC	CASTRTGGYLRGEQYF
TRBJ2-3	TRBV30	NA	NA	TGTGCCTGGGCTCGGGACGGCACAGATACGCAGTATTTT	CAWARDGTDTQYF
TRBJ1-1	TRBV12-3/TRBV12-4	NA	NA	TGTGCCAGCAGTCCCCAGGAGAACACTGAAGCTTTCTTT	CASSPQENTEAFF
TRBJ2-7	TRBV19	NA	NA	TGTGCCACCACCCTGGGAGACTCCAGCTCCTACGAGCAGTACTTC	CATTLGDSSSYEQYF
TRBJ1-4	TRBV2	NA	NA	TGTGCCAGCAGCGCCGGCGAAAAACTGTTTTTT	CASSAGEKLFF
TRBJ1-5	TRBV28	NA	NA	TGTGCCACTGGTCGTGTTAGCAATCAGCCCCAGCATTTT	CATGRVSNQPQHF
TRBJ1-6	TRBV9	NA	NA	TGTGCCAGCAGCGTACTACAGGGCGGGTCACCCCTCCACTTT	CASSVLQGGSPLHF
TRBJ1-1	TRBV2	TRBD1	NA	TGTGCCAGCAGTCATACTGGACAGGGGGCAGATGGAGTAGCTTTCTTT	CASSHTGQGADGVAFF
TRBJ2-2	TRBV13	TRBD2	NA	TGTGCCAGCAGCGAACTAGCGGGGGGGTCGAACACCGGGGAGCTGTTTTTT	CASSELAGGSNTGELFF
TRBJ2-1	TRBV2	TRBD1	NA	TGTGCCAGCAGTCTCACCACTGAACAGGGGGCGGTCGACGATGAGCAGTTCTTC	CASSLTTEQGAVDDEQFF
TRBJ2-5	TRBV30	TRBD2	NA	TGTGCCTGGGCTAGCGGGGGGGCCTCGGAGACCCAGTACTTC	CAWASGGASETQYF
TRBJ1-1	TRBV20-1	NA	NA	TGCAGTGCCTCGAGGCCTGAAGCTTTCTTT	CSASRPEAFF
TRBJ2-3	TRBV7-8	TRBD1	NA	TGTGCCAGCAGCGATCGACAGGGACGCACAGATACGCAGTATTTT	CASSDRQGRTDTQYF
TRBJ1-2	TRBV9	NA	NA	TGTGCCAGCAGCGTAGGAAATGGCTACACCTTC	CASSVGNGYTF
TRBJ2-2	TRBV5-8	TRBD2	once	TGTGCCAGCAGCTTGGGGCGGGGGACGAACACCGGGGAGCTGTTTTTT	CASSLGRGTNTGELFF
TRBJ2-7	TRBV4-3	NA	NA	TGCGCCAGCAGCCAAGAAAGGTCCTACGAGCAGTACTTC	CASSQERSYEQYF
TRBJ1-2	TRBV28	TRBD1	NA	TGTGCCAGCAGGACAGGGGGCAACTATGGCTACACCTTC	CASRTGGNYGYTF
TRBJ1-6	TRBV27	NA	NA	TGTGCCAGCAGGCCCAGGGTCACCAATTCACCCCTCCACTTT	CASRPRVTNSPLHF
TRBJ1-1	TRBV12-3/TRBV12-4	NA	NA	TGTGCCAGCACCCGAATGACCGGGACCGAAGCTTTCTTT	CASTRMTGTEAFF
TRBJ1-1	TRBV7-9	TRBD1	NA	TGTGCCAGCAGTTTCGACAGGGGTGGCACTGAAGCTTTCTTT	CASSFDRGGTEAFF
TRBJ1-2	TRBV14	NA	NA	TGTGCCAGCAGCCAAGATATCCGCACTTCCCGCCTCGGCGGCTACACCTTC	CASSQDIRTSRLGGYTF
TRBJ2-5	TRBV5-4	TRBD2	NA	TGTGCCAGCAGCTCACAGCGGGGGCCAATCCAAGAGACCCAGTACTTC	CASSSQRGPIQETQYF
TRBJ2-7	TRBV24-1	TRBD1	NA	TGTGCCACCAGTGAAATGACAGGGGGTCGGCTACTTCAGTACTTC	CATSEMTGGRLLQYF
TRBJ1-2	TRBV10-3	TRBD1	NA	TGTGCCATCAGACAGGGGGGGAACTATGGCTACACCTTC	CAIRQGGNYGYTF
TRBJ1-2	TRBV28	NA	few	TGTGCCAGCAGTTCTCACCTCTTCGGCTATGGCTACACCTTC	CASSSHLFGYGYTF
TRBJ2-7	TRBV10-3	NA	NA	TGTGCCATCAGGGCTTCAGACAGCCCTTCCTACGAGCAGTACTTC	CAIRASDSPSYEQYF
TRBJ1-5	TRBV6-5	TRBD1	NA	TGTGCCAGCAGGACAGGGGGAAGCAATCAGCCCCAGCATTTT	CASRTGGSNQPQHF
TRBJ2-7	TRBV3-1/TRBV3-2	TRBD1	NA	TGTGCCAGCAGTCAGGACAGGGGCTCCTCCTACGAGCAGTACTTC	CASSQDRGSSYEQYF
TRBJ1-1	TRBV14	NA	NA	TGTGCCAGCAGCAGGAAGATGAACACTGAAGCTTTCTTT	CASSRKMNTEAFF
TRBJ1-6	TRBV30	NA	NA	TGTGCCTGGATGGGGACTGGAGGTGCTTCACCCCTCCACTTT	CAWMGTGGASPLHF
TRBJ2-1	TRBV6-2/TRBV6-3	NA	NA	TGTGCCAGCAGTTGGGGGGCCCATGAGCAGTTCTTC	CASSWGAHEQFF
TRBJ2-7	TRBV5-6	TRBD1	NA	TGTGCCAGCAGCGATGGGACAGACCTGTACCGGTCCTACGAGCAGTACTTC	CASSDGTDLYRSYEQYF
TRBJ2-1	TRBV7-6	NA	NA	TGTGCCAGCAGCTTAGGAGGGAACGAATACAATGAGCAGTTCTTC	CASSLGGNEYNEQFF
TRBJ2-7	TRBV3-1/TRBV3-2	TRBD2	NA	TGTGCCAGCAGCCCGCGACTAGCGGGAGCCTACGAGCAGTACTTC	CASSPRLAGAYEQYF
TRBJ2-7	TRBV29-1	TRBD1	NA	TGCAGCGTTGGACAGGGTTCCTACGAGCAGTACTTC	CSVGQGSYEQYF
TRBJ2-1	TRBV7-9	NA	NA	TGTGCCAGCAGCCCCCCGGGCGATTCCTACAATGAGCAGTTCTTC	CASSPPGDSYNEQFF
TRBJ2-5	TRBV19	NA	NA	TGTGCCAGTAGTATATCTTCTACCTACCGGGAGACCCAGTACTTC	CASSISSTYRETQYF
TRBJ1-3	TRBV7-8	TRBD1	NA	TGTGCCAGCAGCTTAGGGACAGGGCTCGGAAACACCATATATTTT	CASSLGTGLGNTIYF
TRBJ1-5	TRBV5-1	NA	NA	TGCGCCAGCAGCTTGAGAGGGGATAGCAATCAGCCCCAGCATTTT	CASSLRGDSNQPQHF
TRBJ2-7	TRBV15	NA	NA	TGTGCCACCAGCAGAGATCTGGGTATCCACGAGCAGTACTTC	CATSRDLGIHEQYF
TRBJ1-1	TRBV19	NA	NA	TGTGCCAGTAGTAGGAAAATGAACACTGAAGCTTTCTTT	CASSRKMNTEAFF
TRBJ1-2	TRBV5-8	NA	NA	TGTGCCAGCAGCTTGGGCCCTCAGGCCTATGGCTACACCTTC	CASSLGPQAYGYTF
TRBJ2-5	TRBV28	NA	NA	TGTGCCAGCAGTTTAATTGTTGGAGGGGGAGTTGAGACCCAGTACTTC	CASSLIVGGGVETQYF
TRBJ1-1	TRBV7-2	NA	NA	TGTGCCAGCAGCAGGGACCCCGACACTGAAGCTTTCTTT	CASSRDPDTEAFF
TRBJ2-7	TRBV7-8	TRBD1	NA	TGTGCCAGCAGCTTAGCGGGACAGGGAGGGTACGAGCAGTACTTC	CASSLAGQGGYEQYF
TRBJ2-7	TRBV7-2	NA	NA	TGTGCCAGCAGCTTAGACTTATACGAGCAGTACTTC	CASSLDLYEQYF
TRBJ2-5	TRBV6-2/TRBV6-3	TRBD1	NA	TGTGCCAGCAGTTACGGACAGGGGCCGGGTGAGACCCAGTACTTC	CASSYGQGPGETQYF
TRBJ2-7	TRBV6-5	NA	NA	TGTGCCAGCAGTCACATGAGTAACTCCTACGAGCAGTACTTC	CASSHMSNSYEQYF
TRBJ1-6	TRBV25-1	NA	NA	TGTGCCAGCAGTGACGGTGGAATCAACCCGGATTCACCCCTCCACTTT	CASSDGGINPDSPLHF
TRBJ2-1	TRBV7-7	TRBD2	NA	TGTGCTAGCAGCTCAGGACTAGCGGGAGCCAATGAGCAGTTCTTC	CASSSGLAGANEQFF